A selection of T cell receptor beta chains follows, all from one sample in a study of shared clonotypes between healthy human individuals. Only in-frame clones appear in the TCRdb table, and some are missing; sequencing was by immunoSEQ multiplex PCR. The sample comprises roughly 2 million clones, 90% to 95% of which are singletons, and under 0.15% rests with the top ten. Sequencing used naive CD4+ T cells sorted from blood. These receptor sequences come from a man between 18 and 35 years old in good health. Each CDR3 is given with its conserved first and last residue. Each record gives: V gene, clone size, J gene, D gene, CDR3 DNA, CDR3 protein. A D gene is named only where the DNA matches it firmly. Some rows have no size entry. The others give once, few or many, or a class for an expanded clone.

TRBV9	.	TRBJ2-3	.	TGTGCCAGCAGCGTAGGGCCCACAGATACGCAGTATTTT	CASSVGPTDTQYF
TRBV5-1	.	TRBJ2-7	TRBD1	TGCGCCAGCAGCTACCAGACAGGGGTCCCTCAAGATTACGAGCAGTACTTC	CASSYQTGVPQDYEQYF
TRBV18	.	TRBJ1-3	.	TGTGCCAGCTCAAATGCGTACGGTGGAGACACCATATATTTT	CASSNAYGGDTIYF
TRBV10-2	.	TRBJ2-1	.	TGCGCCAGCAGTGAGATCACTAGTGGAGCGAATGAGCAGTTCTTC	CASSEITSGANEQFF
TRBV30	.	TRBJ2-3	.	TGTGCCTGGAGTGTAGTGACAGATACGCAGTATTTT	CAWSVVTDTQYF
TRBV29-1	.	TRBJ1-2	.	TGCAGCGTTGTCGGGGGGCGAGATGGCTACACCTTC	CSVVGGRDGYTF
TRBV15	.	TRBJ2-2	.	TGTGCCACCAGCAGACAGGGGCCCGGGGAGCTGTTTTTT	CATSRQGPGELFF
TRBV6-1	.	TRBJ1-4	TRBD1	TGTGCCGTAGGCCCGGGACAGGGGAACGAAAAACTGTTTTTT	CAVGPGQGNEKLFF
TRBV5-6	.	TRBJ1-5	.	TGTGCCAGCAGCTTGTACAGCAGGGACGATCAGCCCCAGCATTTT	CASSLYSRDDQPQHF
TRBV7-2	.	TRBJ2-7	TRBD2	TGTGCCAGCAGCTTAGGTTCTAGCGGGGCCGCCTACGAGCAGTACTTC	CASSLGSSGAAYEQYF
TRBV4-2	.	TRBJ2-7	TRBD2	TGTGCCAGCAGCCAAGAACTAGCGGGAACCTACGAGCAGTACTTC	CASSQELAGTYEQYF
TRBV4-3	.	TRBJ1-1	TRBD1	TGCGCCAGCAGCCAAGAGCCAGGGGGGAACACTGAAGCTTTCTTT	CASSQEPGGNTEAFF
TRBV7-2	.	TRBJ2-7	.	TGTGCCAGCAGCTTAGCGGTTATGGGCCAGCACTACGAGCAGTACTTC	CASSLAVMGQHYEQYF
TRBV6-1	.	TRBJ2-1	.	TGTGCCAGCAGTGAATCGAGCGTGCGGCAGTTCTTC	CASSESSVRQFF
TRBV5-6	.	TRBJ2-3	.	TGTGCCAGCAGAAGCTTGGAGTGGTTCCTTCGTAGCACAGATACGCAGTATTTT	CASRSLEWFLRSTDTQYF
TRBV28	.	TRBJ1-5	.	TGTGCCAGCAGTTTACCAGGTCTTAGCAATCAGCCCCAGCATTTT	CASSLPGLSNQPQHF
TRBV10-3	.	TRBJ2-2	.	TGTGCCATCCGGCAGGGGCCTTACACCGGGGAGCTGTTTTTT	CAIRQGPYTGELFF
TRBV19	once	TRBJ2-7	.	TGTGCCAGTAGTATATTGGGTGGGGAAGAGCAGTACTTC	CASSILGGEEQYF
TRBV4-1	once	TRBJ2-1	TRBD2	TGCGCCAGCAGCCTTTCGCCCAGCGGGGGGTCGAATGAGCAGTTCTTC	CASSLSPSGGSNEQFF
TRBV10-3	.	TRBJ2-3	.	TGTGCCATCAGTGAGTCCAGGACGACTAGGACAGATACGCAGTATTTT	CAISESRTTRTDTQYF
TRBV5-4	.	TRBJ2-7	TRBD1	TGTGCCAGCAGCCGGACAGGGGAGGCGGAGGAGCAGTACTTC	CASSRTGEAEEQYF
TRBV30	.	TRBJ2-5	.	TGTGCCTGGAGTGTGACCGGCCAAGAGACCCAGTACTTC	CAWSVTGQETQYF
TRBV6-6	.	TRBJ2-5	.	TGTGCCAGCGCGAAATCGCGGGACCAAGAGACCCAGTACTTC	CASAKSRDQETQYF
TRBV30	.	TRBJ1-5	.	TGTGCCTGGAGTGTTGCCAGGGGCAATCAGCCCCAGCATTTT	CAWSVARGNQPQHF
TRBV2	.	TRBJ1-5	.	TGTGCCAGCAGTGAATTGGGTTTTGGTCAGCCCCAGCATTTT	CASSELGFGQPQHF
TRBV6-1	.	TRBJ1-1	.	TGTGCCAGCAGTGGCATGGGGACGGTGAACACTGAAGCTTTCTTT	CASSGMGTVNTEAFF
TRBV7-2	few	TRBJ1-5	.	TGTGCCAGCAGCCCGGGGCTTTCGGGTCAGCCCCAGCATTTT	CASSPGLSGQPQHF
TRBV5-8	once	TRBJ2-5	TRBD2	TGTGCCAGCAGCCTATCCCTAGCGGGGGTGTACCAAGAGACCCAGTACTTC	CASSLSLAGVYQETQYF
TRBV10-3	.	TRBJ2-3	.	TGTGCCATCAGTGCGGCAGATAGCACAGATACGCAGTATTTT	CAISAADSTDTQYF
TRBV7-9	.	TRBJ1-2	.	TGTGCCAGCAGCTTAGTTTGGGACACCAGTTTCTATGGCTACACCTTC	CASSLVWDTSFYGYTF
TRBV18	.	TRBJ2-1	TRBD2	TGTGCCAGCTCAACCGGGACTAGCGGGAACCTACACAATGAGCAGTTCTTC	CASSTGTSGNLHNEQFF
TRBV25-1	.	TRBJ1-3	.	TGTGCCAGCAGTGAATATCGGGCGTACTCTGGAAACACCATATATTTT	CASSEYRAYSGNTIYF
TRBV2	.	TRBJ2-2	TRBD2	TGTGCCAGCAGTGATTCTAGCGGGGGTAACACCGGGGAGCTGTTTTTT	CASSDSSGGNTGELFF
TRBV28	.	TRBJ1-2	TRBD1	TGTGCCAGCAGTCCACAGGGGGCAGGCGGCTACACCTTC	CASSPQGAGGYTF
TRBV9	few	TRBJ2-3	TRBD2	TGTGCCAGCAGCGCCGGGGGGGGCACAGATACGCAGTATTTT	CASSAGGGTDTQYF
TRBV2	.	TRBJ2-7	.	TGTGCCAGCAGTGAAGCGCGGATTGTGGGGGAGCAGTACTTC	CASSEARIVGEQYF
TRBV6-5	.	TRBJ2-7	.	TGTGCCAGCAGTTCAGGGTCCTACGAGCAGTACTTC	CASSSGSYEQYF
TRBV4-1	once	TRBJ1-3	.	TGCGCCAGCAGCCACTTCCGAAACGGTGGAAACACCATATATTTT	CASSHFRNGGNTIYF
TRBV30	.	TRBJ1-3	TRBD1	TGTGCACTCGACAGGGGGTTGGACACCATATATTTT	CALDRGLDTIYF
TRBV5-1	.	TRBJ2-1	TRBD2	TGCGCCAGCAGCTTTGGGACTAGCGGGGCGTACAATGAGCAGTTCTTC	CASSFGTSGAYNEQFF
TRBV11-2	.	TRBJ1-1	.	TGTGCCAGCAGCTTAGGACGGGAGAACACTGAAGCTTTCTTT	CASSLGRENTEAFF
TRBV28	.	TRBJ1-5	.	TGTGCCAGCAGTTTGGGCCCGGCAGGGAGCAATCAGCCCCAGCATTTT	CASSLGPAGSNQPQHF
TRBV14	.	TRBJ2-7	TRBD2	TGTGCCAGCAGCCCATATAGCGGGGGCCCATCCTACGAGCAGTACTTC	CASSPYSGGPSYEQYF
TRBV10-3	once	TRBJ2-7	TRBD2	TGTGCCATCAGGGAGACTAGCGGGGGACCCTACGAGCAGTACTTC	CAIRETSGGPYEQYF
TRBV7-2	.	TRBJ1-3	.	TGTGCCAGCAGCTTGGGAGGAAACTCCGGAAACACCATATATTTT	CASSLGGNSGNTIYF
TRBV6-5	.	TRBJ2-5	.	TGTGCCAGCAGTCCCGGGGCCGAAAGGCAGACCCAGTACTTC	CASSPGAERQTQYF
TRBV25-1	.	TRBJ1-5	.	TGTGCCAGCAGTGTGGGGACCGCGGATGGCAATCAGCCCCAGCATTTT	CASSVGTADGNQPQHF
TRBV11-2	.	TRBJ2-7	TRBD2	TGTGCCAGCAGCTTAGTTAGTTCGCTAGCGGGATACGAGCAGTACTTC	CASSLVSSLAGYEQYF
TRBV2	.	TRBJ2-3	TRBD2	TGTGCCAGCAGTGAAAGCGGGAGACATAGCACAGATACGCAGTATTTT	CASSESGRHSTDTQYF
TRBV18	.	TRBJ2-7	.	TGTGCCAGCTCACCACTCGCGGGATCGGGGTACGAGCAGTACTTC	CASSPLAGSGYEQYF
TRBV10-2	once	TRBJ1-5	.	TGCGCCAGCACTACGGGGGCTACGCAGCCCCAGCATTTT	CASTTGATQPQHF
TRBV11-2	.	TRBJ1-2	.	TGTGCCAGCAGCCAAGACGGGGGGGGCTATGGCTACACCTTC	CASSQDGGGYGYTF